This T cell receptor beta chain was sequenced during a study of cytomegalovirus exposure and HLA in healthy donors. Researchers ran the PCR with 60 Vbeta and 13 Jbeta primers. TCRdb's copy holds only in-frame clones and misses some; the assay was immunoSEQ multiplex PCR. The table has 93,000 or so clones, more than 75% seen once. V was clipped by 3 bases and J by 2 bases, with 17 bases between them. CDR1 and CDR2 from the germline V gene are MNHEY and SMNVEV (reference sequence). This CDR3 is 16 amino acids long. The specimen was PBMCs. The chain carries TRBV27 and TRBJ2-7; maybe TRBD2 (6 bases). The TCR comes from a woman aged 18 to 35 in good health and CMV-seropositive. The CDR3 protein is CASSLKGPGGTYEQYF. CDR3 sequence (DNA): TGTGCCAGCAGTTTGAAGGGCCCCGGCGGGACCTACGAGCAGTACTTC.